This T cell receptor (beta chain) was sequenced for a study of T cell changes during pregnancy in multiple sclerosis. Clones were read by immunoSEQ multiplex PCR, and TCRdb kept only the in-frame ones, dropping some. In the table there are about 28,000 clones, 90% to 95% of which are singletons. Germline loops: CDR1 MDHEN, CDR2 SYDVKM. The CDR3 is made up of 14 amino acids. V lost 9 bases to trimming and J lost 4 bases, with 13 bases between them. This clone was recorded only once. This chain links TRBV28 with TRBJ1-6; D is uncertain. The sequencing here drew on peripheral blood, taken in the first trimester of pregnancy. This TCR was sampled from a female donor in good health, enrolled as a control in a pregnancy study. The CDR3 spells CASSGRPYNSPLHF. The CDR3 DNA sequence: TGTGCCAGTAGCGGGAGACCGTATAATTCACCCCTCCACTTT. The variable domain in full, with the rest retrieved from reference TRBV28 and TRBJ1-6, is DVKVTQSSRYLVKRTGEKVFLECVQDMDHENMFWYRQDPGLGLRLIYFSYDVKMKEKGDIPEGYSVSREKKERFSLILESASTNQTSMYLCASSGRPYNSPLHFGNGTRLTVT.